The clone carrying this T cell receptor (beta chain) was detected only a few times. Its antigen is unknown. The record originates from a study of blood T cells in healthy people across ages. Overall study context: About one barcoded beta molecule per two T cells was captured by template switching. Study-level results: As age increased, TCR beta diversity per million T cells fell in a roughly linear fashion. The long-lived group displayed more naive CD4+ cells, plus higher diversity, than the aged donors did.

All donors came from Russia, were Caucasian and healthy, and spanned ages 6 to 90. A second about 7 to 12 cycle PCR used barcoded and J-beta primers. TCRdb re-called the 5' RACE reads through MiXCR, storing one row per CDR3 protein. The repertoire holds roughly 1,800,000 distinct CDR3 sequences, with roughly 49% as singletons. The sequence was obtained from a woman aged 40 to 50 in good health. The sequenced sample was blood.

The CDR3 bases are TGTGCCAGCAGTGACTCGGGGACTAGCGGTTCAAGGTATTTT. It translates to CASSDSGTSGSRYF. The gene calls are TRBV6-4 and TRBJ2-3; 11 positions match TRBD2. The CDR3 runs to 14 residues. V gave up 0 bases and J gave up 14 bases; unmatched junction bases: 7. From germline, CDR1 is MRHNA and CDR2 SNTAGT.